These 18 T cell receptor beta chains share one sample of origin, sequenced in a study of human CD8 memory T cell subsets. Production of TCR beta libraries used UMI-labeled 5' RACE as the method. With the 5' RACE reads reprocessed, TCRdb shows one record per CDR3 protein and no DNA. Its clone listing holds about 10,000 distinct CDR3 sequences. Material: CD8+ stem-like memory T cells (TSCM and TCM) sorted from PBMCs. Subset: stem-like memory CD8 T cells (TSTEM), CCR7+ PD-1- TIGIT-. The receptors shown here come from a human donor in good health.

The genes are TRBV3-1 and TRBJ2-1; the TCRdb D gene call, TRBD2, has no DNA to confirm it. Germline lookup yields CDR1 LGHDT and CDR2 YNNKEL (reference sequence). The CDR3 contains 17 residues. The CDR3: CASSQDQGLAPDNEQFF.

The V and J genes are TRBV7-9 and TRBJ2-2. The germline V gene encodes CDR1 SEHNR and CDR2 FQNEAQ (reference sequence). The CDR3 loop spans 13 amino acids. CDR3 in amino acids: CASGSSTTGELFF.

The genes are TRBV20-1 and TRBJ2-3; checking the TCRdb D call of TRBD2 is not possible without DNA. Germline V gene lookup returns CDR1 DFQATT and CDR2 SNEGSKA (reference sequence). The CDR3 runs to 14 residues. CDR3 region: CSAITGGLTDTQYF.

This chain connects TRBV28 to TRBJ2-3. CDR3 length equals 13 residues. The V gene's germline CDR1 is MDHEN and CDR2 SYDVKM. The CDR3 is CASSFESTDTQYF.

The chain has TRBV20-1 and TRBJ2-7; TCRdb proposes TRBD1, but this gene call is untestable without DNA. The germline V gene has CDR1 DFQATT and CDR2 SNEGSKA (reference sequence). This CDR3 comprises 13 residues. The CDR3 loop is CSAGTVRSYEQYF.

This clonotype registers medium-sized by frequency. Here the CDR3 reads CASSLHEGEKLFF. This chain connects TRBV11-2 to TRBJ1-4. The CDR3 sequence is 13 residues long. CDR1 is SGHAT and CDR2 is FQNNGV in the germline V gene. Full variable domain (outside the CDR3, taken from reference TRBV11-2 and TRBJ1-4): EAGVAQSPRYKIIEKRQSVAFWCNPISGHATLYWYQQILGQGPKLLIQFQNNGVVDDSQLPKDRFSAERLKGVDSTLKIQPAKLEDSAVYLCASSLHEGEKLFFGSGTQLSVL.

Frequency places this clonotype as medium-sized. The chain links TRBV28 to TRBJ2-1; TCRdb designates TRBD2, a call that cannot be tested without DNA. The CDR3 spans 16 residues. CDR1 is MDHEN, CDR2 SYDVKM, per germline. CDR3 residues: CASSFRTSGLYNEQFF.

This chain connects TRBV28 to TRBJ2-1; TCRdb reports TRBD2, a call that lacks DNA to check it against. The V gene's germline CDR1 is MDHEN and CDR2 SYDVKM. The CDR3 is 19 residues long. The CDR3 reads CASSFHYPEREGVYNEQFF.

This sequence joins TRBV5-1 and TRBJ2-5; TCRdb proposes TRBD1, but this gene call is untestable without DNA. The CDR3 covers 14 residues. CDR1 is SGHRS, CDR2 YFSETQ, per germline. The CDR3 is CASSPGTNQETQYF.

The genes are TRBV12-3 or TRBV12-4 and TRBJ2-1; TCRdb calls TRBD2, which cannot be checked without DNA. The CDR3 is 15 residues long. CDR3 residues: CASAPGLAGLNEQFF.

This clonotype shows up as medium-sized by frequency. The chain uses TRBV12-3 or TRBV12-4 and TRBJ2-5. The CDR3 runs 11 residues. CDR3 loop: CASKSQGTQYF.

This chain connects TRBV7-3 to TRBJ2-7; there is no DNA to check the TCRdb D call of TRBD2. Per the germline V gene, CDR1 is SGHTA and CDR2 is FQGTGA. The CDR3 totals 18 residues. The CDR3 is CASSTGLAESPRSYEQYF.

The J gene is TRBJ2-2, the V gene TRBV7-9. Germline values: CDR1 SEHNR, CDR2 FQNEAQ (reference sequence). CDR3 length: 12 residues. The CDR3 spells CASSHGGGELFF.

CDR3 in amino acids: CASSPPDSNQPQHF. The rearrangement uses TRBV6-6 and TRBJ1-5; TCRdb calls TRBD1, which cannot be checked without DNA. Germline CDR1 and CDR2: MNHNY and SVGAGI (reference sequence). The CDR3 loop spans 14 amino acids.

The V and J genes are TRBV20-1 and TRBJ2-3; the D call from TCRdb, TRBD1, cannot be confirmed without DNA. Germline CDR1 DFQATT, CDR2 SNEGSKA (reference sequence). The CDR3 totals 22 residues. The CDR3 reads CSATSRRSEILADRTSTDTQYF.

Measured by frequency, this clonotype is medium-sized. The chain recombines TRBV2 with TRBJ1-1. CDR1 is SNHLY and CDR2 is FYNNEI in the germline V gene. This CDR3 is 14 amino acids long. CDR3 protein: CASSELTVNTEAFF.

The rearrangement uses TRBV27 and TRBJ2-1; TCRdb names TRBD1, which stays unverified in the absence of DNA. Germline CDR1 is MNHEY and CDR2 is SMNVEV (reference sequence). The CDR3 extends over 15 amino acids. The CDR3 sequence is CASSQGGVSYNEQFF.

This CDR3 is CASSQELAGSYEQYF. The gene calls are TRBV4-2 and TRBJ2-7. The CDR3 extends over 15 amino acids. Germline CDR1 is LGHNA and CDR2 is YNFKEQ.